What follows are 9 T cell receptor beta chains derived from one specimen sequenced in a study of a mutant IDH1 vaccine in newly diagnosed glioma. Described time point: week 35, safety follow-up. Each dose delivered 300 ug of mutant IDH1 20-mer peptide subcutaneously with imiquimod. No antigen has been assigned to these receptors. TCRdb's copy holds only in-frame clones and misses some; the assay was immunoSEQ multiplex PCR. The repertoire holds tens of thousands of clones, with around 81% as singletons. Here the sequenced sample was PBMCs, taken from a glioma patient whose treatment included an IDH1 peptide vaccine. Receptors were obtained from a man in his forties with glioma.

The chain uses TRBV11-2 and TRBJ2-7; no definite D call. V was pared by 5 bases and J by 0 bases, with 8 bases between. This CDR3 spans 13 amino acids. Looked up from germline, CDR1 is SGHAT and CDR2 is FQNNGV. The CDR3 DNA reads TGTGCCAGCAGCCCCGTTAGCTCCTACGAGCAGTACTTC. Protein sequence: CASSPVSSYEQYF.

The chain links TRBV25-1 to TRBJ1-5, with D maybe TRBD1 (6 bases). The CDR3 is made up of 13 amino acids. CDR1 and CDR2 from the germline V gene are MGHDK and SYGVNS. V was shortened by 7 bases and J by 4 bases, with 11 bases between the two germline ends. The CDR3 bases are TGTGCCAGCAAGGGGGGATCGAATCAGCCCCAGCATTTT. Protein sequence: CASKGGSNQPQHF.

V gene TRBV5-1 combines with J gene TRBJ1-2; D is possibly TRBD1 (6 bases). V dropped 2 bases and J dropped 2 bases, with 10 bases sitting between them. CDR3 length: 14 amino acids. CDR1 and CDR2 (germline): SGHRS, YFSETQ. As DNA, the CDR3 is TGCGCCAGCAGCTTACAGGGAGCAAACTATGGCTACACCTTC. This codes for CASSLQGANYGYTF.

The rearrangement links TRBV5-5 to TRBJ2-3; 7 bases are a match to TRBD2. Germline trimming cut 4 bases from V and 1 base from J; bases unmatched to any gene: 15. This CDR3 has 18 amino acids. Germline V gene lookup returns CDR1 SGHKS and CDR2 YYEKEE (reference sequence). The CDR3 DNA sequence: TGTGCCAGCAGCCCGACCCTGAAAGCGGGGACCGGCACAGATACGCAGTATTTT. As protein: CASSPTLKAGTGTDTQYF.

The chain uses TRBV6-5 and TRBJ2-2; 10 bases agree with TRBD2. This CDR3 region has 14 residues. J lost 8 bases, V lost 10 bases, and 10 bases had no gene match. Germline CDR1 reads MNHEY; CDR2 reads SVGAGI. The CDR3 spells CATRLAGDSGELFF. The CDR3 DNA follows: TGTGCCACCAGACTAGCGGGTGACTCTGGGGAGCTGTTTTTT.

The J gene is TRBJ2-5, the V gene TRBV21-1; the DNA was not compared with TRBD1, the D call given in the table. TRBV21-1 is a pseudogene locus. The CDR3 extends over 18 amino acids. As DNA, the CDR3 is TGTGCCAGCAGCACCCGGGACAGGTATTTCAATTACCAAGAGACCCAGTACTTC. Translation: CASSTRDRYFNYQETQYF.

The chain has TRBV6-6 and TRBJ1-3; D might be TRBD1 (5 bases). Trimming left V 6 bases short and J 1 base short, with 7 bases between. Germline V gives CDR1 MNHNY, CDR2 SVGAGI (reference sequence). The CDR3 is 13 amino acids. The CDR3 loop reads CASSDSSGNTIYF. CDR3 bases: TGTGCCAGCAGCGACAGTTCTGGAAACACCATATATTTT.

J is TRBJ2-5 and V is TRBV7-2; no clear D. Germline V gives CDR1 SGHTA, CDR2 FQGNSA. The CDR3 sequence is 11 residues long. Trimming removed 0 bases from V and 4 bases from J, with 0 bases in between. The DNA for the CDR3 is TGTGCCAGCAGCTTAGCAGAGACCCAGTACTTC. Translating gives CASSLAETQYF.

J is TRBJ2-7 and V is TRBV7-6; D is ambiguous. The germline V gene has CDR1 SGHVS and CDR2 FNYEAQ. V was shortened by 1 base and J by 1 base, with 5 bases between the two germline ends. The CDR3 spans 13 residues. CDR3 sequence: CASSLGPSYEQYF. The DNA of the CDR3 is TGTGCCAGCAGCTTAGGGCCATCCTACGAGCAGTACTTC.